This TCR beta chain came from a study of blood T cell repertoires in COVID-19. The overall study: Donors in the United States, Italy and Spain gave samples during acute or convalescent COVID-19.

CDR3 length equals 13 residues. The trim removed 4 bases at V and 5 bases at J, leaving 6 bases unmatched. Germline CDR1 reads GTSNPN; CDR2 reads SVGIG (reference sequence). The authors' processing: Reference gene primer amplification gave nucleated cell count estimates. The repertoire was sequenced with immunoSEQ multiplex PCR; TCRdb's copy has only in-frame clones and lacks some. That table is the source of V, J and clone size, and D and trimming were worked out from the DNA. Seen here are approximately 440,000 clones, less than 95% observed once, and the top ten hold more than 0.55%. Cohort 3 recovery required two negative PCRs, clearance, or symptom resolution.

The specimen sequenced was PBMCs or T cells enriched from blood (not recorded which). This receptor was taken from a man between 18 and 35 years old who had recovered from COVID-19. The gene calls are TRBV30 and TRBJ2-5; the match to TRBD2 covers 8 bases. The chain's CDR3 is CAWTPGLAETQYF. CDR3 in DNA: TGTGCCTGGACTCCAGGACTAGCTGAGACCCAGTACTTC.